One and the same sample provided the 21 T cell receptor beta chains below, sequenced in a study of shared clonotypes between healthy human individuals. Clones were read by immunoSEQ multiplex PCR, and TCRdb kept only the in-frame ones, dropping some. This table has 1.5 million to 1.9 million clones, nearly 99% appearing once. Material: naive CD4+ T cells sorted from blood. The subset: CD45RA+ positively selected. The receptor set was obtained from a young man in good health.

For the CDR3, the DNA is TGTGCCAGCAGTTCTGTAGAGGTGAATGAAAAACTGTTTTTT. Its protein is CASSSVEVNEKLFF. The genes are TRBV6-1 and TRBJ1-4; D is unclear. Trimming left V 5 bases short and J 5 bases short, with 12 bases between. The CDR3 length is 14 residues. Germline assignment: CDR1 MNHNS and CDR2 SASEGT.

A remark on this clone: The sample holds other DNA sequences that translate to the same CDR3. In DNA form, the CDR3 reads TGTGCCAGCTCACCACTATCCAATGAAAAACTGTTTTTT. It translates to CASSPLSNEKLFF. This sequence joins TRBV18 and TRBJ1-4; D is uncertain. Germline assignment: CDR1 KGHSH and CDR2 LQKENI. V shed 1 base and J shed 5 bases, with 5 bases lying between them. This CDR3 comprises 13 residues.

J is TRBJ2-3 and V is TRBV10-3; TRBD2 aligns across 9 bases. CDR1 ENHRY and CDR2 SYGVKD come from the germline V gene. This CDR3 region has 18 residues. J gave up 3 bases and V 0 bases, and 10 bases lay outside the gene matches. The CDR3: CAISESGTSSVKTDTQYF. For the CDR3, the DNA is TGTGCCATCAGTGAGTCAGGGACTAGCTCTGTAAAAACAGATACGCAGTATTTT.

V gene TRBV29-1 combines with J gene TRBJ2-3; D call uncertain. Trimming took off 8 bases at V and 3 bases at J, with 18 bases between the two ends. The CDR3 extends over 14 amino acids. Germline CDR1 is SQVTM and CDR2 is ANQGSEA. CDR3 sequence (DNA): TGCAGCCTGAAGGGAAGTGGTTGGACAGATACGCAGTATTTT. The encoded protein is CSLKGSGWTDTQYF.

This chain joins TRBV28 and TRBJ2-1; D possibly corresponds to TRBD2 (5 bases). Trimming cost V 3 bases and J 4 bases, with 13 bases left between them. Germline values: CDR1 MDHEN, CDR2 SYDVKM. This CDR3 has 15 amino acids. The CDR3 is CASSLDRERYNEQFF. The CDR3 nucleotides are TGTGCCAGCAGTTTGGATAGGGAGAGATACAATGAGCAGTTCTTC. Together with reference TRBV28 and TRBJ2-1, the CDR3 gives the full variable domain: DVKVTQSSRYLVKRTGEKVFLECVQDMDHENMFWYRQDPGLGLRLIYFSYDVKMKEKGDIPEGYSVSREKKERFSLILESASTNQTSMYLCASSLDRERYNEQFFGPGTRLTVL.

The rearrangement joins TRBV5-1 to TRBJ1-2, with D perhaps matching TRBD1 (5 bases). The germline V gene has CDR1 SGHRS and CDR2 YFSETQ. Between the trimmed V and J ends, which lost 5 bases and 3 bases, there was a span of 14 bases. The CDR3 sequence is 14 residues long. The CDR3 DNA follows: TGCGCCAGCAGATCCGGAGGGGCTGACTATGGCTACACCTTC. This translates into CASRSGGADYGYTF. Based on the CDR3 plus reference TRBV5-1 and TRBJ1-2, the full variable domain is KAGVTQTPRYLIKTRGQQVTLSCSPISGHRSVSWYQQTPGQGLQFLFEYFSETQRNKGNFPGRFSGRQFSNSRSEMNVSTLELGDSALYLCASRSGGADYGYTFGSGTRLTVV.

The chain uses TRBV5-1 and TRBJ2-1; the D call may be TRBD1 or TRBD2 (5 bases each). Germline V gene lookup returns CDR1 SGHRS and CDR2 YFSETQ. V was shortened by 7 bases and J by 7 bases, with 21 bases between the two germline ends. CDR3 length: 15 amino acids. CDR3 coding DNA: TGCGCCAGCGGGGGAGCGGACTCGATTAGTAATGAGCAGTTCTTC. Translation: CASGGADSISNEQFF.

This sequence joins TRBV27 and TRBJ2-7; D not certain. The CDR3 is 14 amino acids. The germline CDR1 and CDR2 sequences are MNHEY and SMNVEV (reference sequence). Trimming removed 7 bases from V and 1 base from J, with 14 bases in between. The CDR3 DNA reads TGTGCCAGCATGGCCTCAGGAGCATCCTACGAGCAGTACTTC. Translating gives CASMASGASYEQYF.

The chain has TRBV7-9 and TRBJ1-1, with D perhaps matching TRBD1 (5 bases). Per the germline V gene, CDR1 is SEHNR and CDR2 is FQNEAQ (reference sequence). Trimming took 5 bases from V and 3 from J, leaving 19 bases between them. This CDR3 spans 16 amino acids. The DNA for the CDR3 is TGTGCCAGCAGCACTCCCTCGCAGGGTCCGGACACTGAAGCTTTCTTT. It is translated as CASSTPSQGPDTEAFF.

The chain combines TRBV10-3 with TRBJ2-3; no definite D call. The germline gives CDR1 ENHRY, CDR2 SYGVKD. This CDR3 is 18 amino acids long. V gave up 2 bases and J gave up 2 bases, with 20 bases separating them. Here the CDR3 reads CAISEDSGKGSFTDTQYF. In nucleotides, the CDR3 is TGTGCCATCAGTGAGGACTCGGGTAAGGGAAGTTTCACAGATACGCAGTATTTT.

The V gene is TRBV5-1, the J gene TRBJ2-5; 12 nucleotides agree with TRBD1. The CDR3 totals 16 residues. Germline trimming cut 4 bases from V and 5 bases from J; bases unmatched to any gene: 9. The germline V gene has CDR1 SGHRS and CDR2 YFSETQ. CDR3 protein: CASSPSGTGGSETQYF. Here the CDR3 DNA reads TGCGCCAGCAGCCCCTCCGGGACAGGGGGCTCTGAGACCCAGTACTTC.

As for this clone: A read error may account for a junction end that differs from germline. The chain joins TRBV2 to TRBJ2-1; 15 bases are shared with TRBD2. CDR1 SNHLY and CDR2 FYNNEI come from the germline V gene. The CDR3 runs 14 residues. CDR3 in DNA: TGTGCCGGCAGCGGGACTAGCGGGAGGAATGAGCAGTTCTTC. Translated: CAGSGTSGRNEQFF.

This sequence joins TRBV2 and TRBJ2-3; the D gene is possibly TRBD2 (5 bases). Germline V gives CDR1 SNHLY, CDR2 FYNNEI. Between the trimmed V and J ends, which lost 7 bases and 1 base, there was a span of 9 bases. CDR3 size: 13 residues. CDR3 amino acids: CASIVEGTDTQYF. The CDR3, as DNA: TGTGCCAGCATCGTGGAGGGCACAGATACGCAGTATTTT.

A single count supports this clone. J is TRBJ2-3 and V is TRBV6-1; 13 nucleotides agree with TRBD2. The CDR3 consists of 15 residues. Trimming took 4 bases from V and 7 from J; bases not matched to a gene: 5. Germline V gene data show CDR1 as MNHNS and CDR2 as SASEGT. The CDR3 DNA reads TGTGCCAGCAGTGCGACTAGCGGGAGGCCCCATACGCAGTATTTT. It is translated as CASSATSGRPHTQYF.

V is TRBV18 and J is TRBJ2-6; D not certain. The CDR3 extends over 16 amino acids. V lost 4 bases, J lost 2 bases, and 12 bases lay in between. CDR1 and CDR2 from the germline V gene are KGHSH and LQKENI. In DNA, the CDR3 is TGTGCCAGCTCACGGACCGATTGGACTGGGGCCAACGTCCTGACTTTC. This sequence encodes CASSRTDWTGANVLTF. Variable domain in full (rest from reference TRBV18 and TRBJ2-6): NAGVMQNPRHLVRRRGQEARLRCSPMKGHSHVYWYRQLPEEGLKFMVYLQKENIIDESGMPKERFSAEFPKEGPSILRIQQVVRGDSAAYFCASSRTDWTGANVLTFGAGSRLTVL.

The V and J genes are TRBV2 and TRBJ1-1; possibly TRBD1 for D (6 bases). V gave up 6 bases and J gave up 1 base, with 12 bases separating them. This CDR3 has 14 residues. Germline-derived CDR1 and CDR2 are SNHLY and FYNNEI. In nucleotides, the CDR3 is TGTGCCAGCAGGAGCTGGACAGAGAACACTGAAGCTTTCTTT. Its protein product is CASRSWTENTEAFF.

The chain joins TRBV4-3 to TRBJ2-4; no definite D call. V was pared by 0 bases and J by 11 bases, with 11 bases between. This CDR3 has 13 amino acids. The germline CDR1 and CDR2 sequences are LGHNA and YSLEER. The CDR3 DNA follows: TGCGCCAGCAGCCAAGATCGGCAGCCTGTTCAGTACTTC. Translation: CASSQDRQPVQYF.

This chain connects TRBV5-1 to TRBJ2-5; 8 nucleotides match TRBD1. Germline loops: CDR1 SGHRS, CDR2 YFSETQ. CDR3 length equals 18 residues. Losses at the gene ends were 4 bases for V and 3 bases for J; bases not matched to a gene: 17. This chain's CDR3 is CASSRTTSDRVREETQYF. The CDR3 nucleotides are TGCGCCAGCAGCCGAACTACTTCGGACAGGGTAAGGGAAGAGACCCAGTACTTC.

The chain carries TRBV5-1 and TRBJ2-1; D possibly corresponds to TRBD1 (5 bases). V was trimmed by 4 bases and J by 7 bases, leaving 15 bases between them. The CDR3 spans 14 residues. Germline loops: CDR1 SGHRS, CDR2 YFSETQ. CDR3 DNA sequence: TGCGCCAGCAGCGGCAGGGTGACGCAAAATGAGCAGTTCTTC. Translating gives CASSGRVTQNEQFF.

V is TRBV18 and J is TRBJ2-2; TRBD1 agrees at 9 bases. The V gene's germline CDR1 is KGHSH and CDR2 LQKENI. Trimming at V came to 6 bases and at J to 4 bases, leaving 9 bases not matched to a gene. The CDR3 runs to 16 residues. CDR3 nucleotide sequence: TGTGCCAGCTCTAGAAACAGGGGGCGCGGCACCGGGGAGCTGTTTTTT. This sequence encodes CASSRNRGRGTGELFF. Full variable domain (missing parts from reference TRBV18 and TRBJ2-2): NAGVMQNPRHLVRRRGQEARLRCSPMKGHSHVYWYRQLPEEGLKFMVYLQKENIIDESGMPKERFSAEFPKEGPSILRIQQVVRGDSAAYFCASSRNRGRGTGELFFGEGSRLTVL.

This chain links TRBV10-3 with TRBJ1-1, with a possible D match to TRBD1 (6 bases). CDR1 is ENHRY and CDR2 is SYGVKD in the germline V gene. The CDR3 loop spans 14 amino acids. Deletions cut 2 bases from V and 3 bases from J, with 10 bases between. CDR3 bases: TGTGCCATCAGTGAGGCAGGGGTCGACACTGAAGCTTTCTTT. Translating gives CAISEAGVDTEAFF.